The clone carrying this T cell receptor (beta chain) is medium-sized. As yet, its antigen is unknown. This sample stems from a study of immune heterogeneity within non-small cell lung tumors. Notes on the study in general: Multiple tumor sites within a patient showed recurrence of identical dominant CDR3 beta clonotypes; site-unique high-frequency clones were present as well. Individual patients' high-frequency T-cell receptor beta clonotypes were largely distinct from one another.

Template input was genomic DNA from bulk tumor (around 630 ng per sample). Collection of several biopsies per primary tumor, spaced far apart, took place during surgery. Patients had untreated, newly diagnosed non-small cell lung cancer and underwent curative surgery. A multiplex PCR containing 32 V primers and 13 J primers was used to amplify TCR beta CDR3. Each CDR3 protein gets one entry after TCRdb re-called the multiplex PCR reads with MiXCR. The table records around 11,000 distinct CDR3 sequences, 15% to 25% of them present only once. Material: lung tumor tissue. This sequence was found in a man in his 60s with non-small cell lung cancer.

CDR3 in DNA: TGCAGTGCTAGAGACGCGGACACTTCGAACACCGGGGAGCTGTTTTTT. Encoded protein: CSARDADTSNTGELFF. The chain couples TRBV20-1 to TRBJ2-2; D might be TRBD1 (5 bases). There are 16 residues in the CDR3. Germline assignment: CDR1 DFQATT and CDR2 SNEGSKA (reference sequence). The V gene lost 0 bases and the J gene lost 0 bases, with 11 bases spanning the gap.